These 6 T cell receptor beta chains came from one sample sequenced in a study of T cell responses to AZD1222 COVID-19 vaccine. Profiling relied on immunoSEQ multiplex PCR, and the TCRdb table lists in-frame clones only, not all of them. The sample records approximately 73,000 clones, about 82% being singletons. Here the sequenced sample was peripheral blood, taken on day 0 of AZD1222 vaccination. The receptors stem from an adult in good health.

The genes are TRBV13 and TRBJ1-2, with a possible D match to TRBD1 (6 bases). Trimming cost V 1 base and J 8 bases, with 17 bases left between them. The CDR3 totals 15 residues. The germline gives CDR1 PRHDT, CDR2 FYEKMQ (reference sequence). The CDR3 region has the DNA TGTGCCAGCAGCTTAGTCAGGGGACCTACCGGGGGCTACACCTTC. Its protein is CASSLVRGPTGGYTF.

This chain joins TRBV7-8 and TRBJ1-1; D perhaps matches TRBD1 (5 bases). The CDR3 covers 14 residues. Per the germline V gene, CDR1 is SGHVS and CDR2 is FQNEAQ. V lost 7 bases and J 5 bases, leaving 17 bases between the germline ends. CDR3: CASKERGAGTEAFF. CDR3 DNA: TGTGCCAGCAAGGAACGAGGGGCGGGTACTGAAGCTTTCTTT.

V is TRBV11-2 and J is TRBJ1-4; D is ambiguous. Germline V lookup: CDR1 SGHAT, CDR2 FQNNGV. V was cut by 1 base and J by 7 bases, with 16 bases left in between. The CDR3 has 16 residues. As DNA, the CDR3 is TGTGCCAGCAGCTTAGTAGGAGGGCCGGTGGGTGAAAAACTGTTTTTT. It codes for CASSLVGGPVGEKLFF.

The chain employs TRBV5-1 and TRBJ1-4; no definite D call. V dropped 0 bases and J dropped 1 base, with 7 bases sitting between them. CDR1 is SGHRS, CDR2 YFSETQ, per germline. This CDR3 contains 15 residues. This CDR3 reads CASSLVGITNEKLFF. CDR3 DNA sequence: TGCGCCAGCAGCTTGGTAGGGATAACTAATGAAAAACTGTTTTTT.

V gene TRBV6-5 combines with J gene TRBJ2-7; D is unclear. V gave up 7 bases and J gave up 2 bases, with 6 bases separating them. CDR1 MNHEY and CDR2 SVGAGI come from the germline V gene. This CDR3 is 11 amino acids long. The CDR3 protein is CASTRAYEQYF. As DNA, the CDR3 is TGTGCCAGCACGCGTGCCTACGAGCAGTACTTC.

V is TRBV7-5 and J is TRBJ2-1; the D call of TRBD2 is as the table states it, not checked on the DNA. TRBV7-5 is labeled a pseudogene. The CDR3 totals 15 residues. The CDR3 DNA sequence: TGTGCCAGAAGCCGAGTGGTATCCTCCTACAATGAGCAGTTCTTC. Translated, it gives CARSRVVSSYNEQFF.